This T cell receptor beta chain was captured in a study of CD8 T cells in Susac syndrome. CDR3 length equals 11 residues. Trimming pared 2 bases from V and 6 bases from J, leaving 1 base between. Germline values: CDR1 LGHDT, CDR2 YNNKEL (reference sequence). RNA was extracted with the RNeasy kit, and a quantity of about 0.45 to 1 ug was reverse transcribed using random hexamers. immunoSEQ multiplex PCR amplified TCR beta CDR3 across 54 Vbeta, 13 Jbeta. Via MiXCR, TCRdb re-called the immunoSEQ multiplex PCR reads, giving one row per CDR3 protein. The table includes some 170,000 distinct CDR3 sequences, approximately 94% detected once. Sequencing of TCR beta drew on CD8+ and CD4+ T cells from blood. Healthy donors acted as controls, with matching for age and sex. Negative isolation yielded the CD8+ and CD4+ T cells, while FACS enriched the TEMRA cells.

The chain couples TRBV3-1 to TRBJ2-2; D is unclear. The specimen was CD4+ T cells from PBMCs. The TCR originated in a human donor in good health. The CDR3, as DNA: TGTGCCAGCAGCCAATCCGGGGAGCTGTTTTTT. This translates into CASSQSGELFF.